The 32 T cell receptor beta chains reported below all come from one sample, sequenced in a study of Graves' ophthalmopathy and Graves' hyperthyroidism. Researchers took RNA transcripts and amplified TCR beta CDR3 regions from them. HTBI-primed RT-PCR formed the first round, and a multiplex PCR formed the second. TCRdb passed the multiplex PCR reads through MiXCR, listing each CDR3 protein once. Of 450,000 or so distinct CDR3 sequences listed, under 15% are singletons. The sample comprised blood. The receptors derive from a woman aged 30 to 39 with Graves' ophthalmopathy.

This clonotype was picked up a small number of times. The chain combines TRBV7-9 with TRBJ2-7, with a possible D match to TRBD1 (5 bases). The V and J ends lost 9 bases and 1 base respectively, with 13 bases between them. Germline CDR1 is SEHNR and CDR2 is FQNEAQ (reference sequence). CDR3 length: 13 amino acids. CDR3 loop: CASIKGDSYEQYF. The CDR3 DNA follows: TGTGCCAGTATCAAAGGGGATTCCTACGAGCAGTACTTC. The variable domain in full, with the rest retrieved from reference TRBV7-9 and TRBJ2-7, is DTGVSQNPRHKITKRGQNVTFRCDPISEHNRLYWYRQTLGQGPEFLTYFQNEAQLEKSRLLSDRFSAERPKGSFSTLEIQRTEQGDSAMYLCASIKGDSYEQYFGPGTRLTVT.

The table lists this clonotype with many counts. The chain joins TRBV12-3 or TRBV12-4 to TRBJ2-7, with D perhaps TRBD2 (5 bases). The CDR3 is 13 amino acids. V lost 3 bases, J lost 4 bases, and 10 bases lay in between. As DNA, the CDR3 is TGTGCCAGCAGTTTGCGGGTGAGATACGAGCAGTACTTC. Protein product: CASSLRVRYEQYF.

There are many counts of this clonotype. The chain joins TRBV9 to TRBJ2-2; the D is unclear. The length of the CDR3 is 14 residues. V lost 0 bases and J 2 bases, leaving 5 bases between the germline ends. CDR1 SGDLS and CDR2 YYNGEE come from the germline V gene. CDR3 amino acids: CASSVGTNTGELFF. DNA of the CDR3: TGTGCCAGCAGCGTAGGGACCAACACCGGGGAGCTGTTTTTT.

This clonotype was seen many times. The V and J genes are TRBV7-9 and TRBJ1-1; tentative D call: TRBD1 (5 bases). Trimming cost V 4 bases and J 3 bases, with 12 bases left between them. Germline lookup yields CDR1 SEHNR and CDR2 FQNEAQ (reference sequence). The CDR3 contains 14 residues. The chain's CDR3 is CASSSLGGDTEAFF. DNA of the CDR3: TGTGCCAGCAGCTCACTGGGGGGGGACACTGAAGCTTTCTTT. The variable domain in full, completed from reference TRBV7-9 and TRBJ1-1, reads DTGVSQNPRHKITKRGQNVTFRCDPISEHNRLYWYRQTLGQGPEFLTYFQNEAQLEKSRLLSDRFSAERPKGSFSTLEIQRTEQGDSAMYLCASSSLGGDTEAFFGQGTRLTVV.

This clonotype came up many times. The genes are TRBV27 and TRBJ1-2; TRBD1 aligns across 10 bases. The CDR3 is 15 amino acids. Germline lookup yields CDR1 MNHEY and CDR2 SMNVEV (reference sequence). The V gene end was trimmed by 6 bases and the J gene end by 4 bases; junction bases not matched to a gene: 8. The DNA for the CDR3 is TGTGCCAGCAGACCGGGGACAGGGGTGGGCTATGGCTACACCTTC. Amino acid sequence: CASRPGTGVGYGYTF.

A remark on this clonotype: A much larger clone differs by one base, so this may be a read error. This likely comes from a read error, as the CDR3 has no conserved phenylalanine or tryptophan at its end. The chain's CDR3 is CASYSTGENYGYTV. The CDR3 DNA is TGTGCCAGCTACTCCACAGGGGAAAACTATGGCTACACCGTC. The chain employs TRBV9 and TRBJ1-2; 7 bases match TRBD1. Per the germline V gene, CDR1 is SGDLS and CDR2 is YYNGEE. The CDR3 extends over 14 amino acids. V shed 7 bases and J 2 bases; nucleotides not matched to a gene: 8.

At least ten counts were recorded for this clonotype. V and J are TRBV20-1 and TRBJ1-2, with TRBD1 identical over 9 bases. After removal of 7 bases from V and 7 bases from J, the junction contained 7 bases not matched to a gene. Germline CDR1 is DFQATT and CDR2 is SNEGSKA (reference sequence). The CDR3 is 12 residues long. The CDR3: CSVPGQGRGYTF. CDR3 nucleotide sequence: TGCAGTGTTCCGGGACAGGGTCGTGGCTACACCTTC.

This clonotype was picked up many times. The V gene is TRBV20-1, the J gene TRBJ1-1; 8 nucleotides align to TRBD1. This CDR3 is built from 13 residues. The V segment lost 6 bases and the J segment 3 bases; nucleotides outside the gene matches: 6. Germline V CDR1 and CDR2: DFQATT, SNEGSKA (reference sequence). CDR3 bases: TGCAGTGCCCCCGGGACAGGCCACACTGAAGCTTTCTTT. Translation: CSAPGTGHTEAFF.

V is TRBV9 and J is TRBJ1-1; D is ambiguous. Germline lookup yields CDR1 SGDLS and CDR2 YYNGEE. The CDR3 is 15 residues long. V was clipped by 0 bases and J by 8 bases, with 17 bases between them. DNA for the CDR3: TGTGCCAGCAGCGTAGGCGGCCTCGCAGAGAGGGAAGCTTTCTTT. It encodes CASSVGGLAEREAFF.

This clonotype appeared many times. The chain employs TRBV4-1 and TRBJ1-5, with unresolved D. The V gene lost 1 base and the J gene lost 3 bases, with 7 bases spanning the gap. The CDR3 length is 14 residues. Germline V gene sequence: CDR1 MGHRA, CDR2 YSYEKL. CDR3 DNA sequence: TGCGCCAGCAGCCAAGGACTCTACAATCAGCCCCAGCATTTT. As protein: CASSQGLYNQPQHF.

This clonotype has at least ten counts. The rearrangement joins TRBV6-2 or TRBV6-3 to TRBJ1-3; the D gene is possibly TRBD1 (5 bases). This CDR3 is 12 amino acids long. In germline, CDR1 is MNHEY, CDR2 SVGEGT. V lost 8 bases and J lost 7, with 12 bases in between. The CDR3 nucleotides are TGTGCCAGCGGCAGGGAGGGGAACACCATATATTTT. This gives the protein CASGREGNTIYF.

The chain joins TRBV19 to TRBJ1-5; D not resolved. V was shortened by 3 bases and J by 4 bases, with 10 bases between the two germline ends. The CDR3 extends over 14 amino acids. Looked up from germline, CDR1 is LNHDA and CDR2 is SQIVND (reference sequence). The CDR3 sequence is CASSMGLKNQPQHF. For the CDR3, the DNA is TGTGCCAGTAGTATGGGGTTGAAAAATCAGCCCCAGCATTTT.

This clonotype was recorded many times. This sequence joins TRBV6-5 and TRBJ1-2; D possibly corresponds to TRBD1 (5 bases). Germline lookup yields CDR1 MNHEY and CDR2 SVGAGI. V was trimmed by 4 bases and J by 5 bases, leaving 20 bases between them. The CDR3 covers 16 residues. Here the CDR3 DNA reads TGTGCCAGCAGTTCAGCCCCACCCGGGACTTTATATGGCTACACCTTC. Translation: CASSSAPPGTLYGYTF.

This clonotype was counted at least ten times. The genes are TRBV6-1 and TRBJ1-2, with 7 bases aligning to TRBD1. The CDR3 loop spans 14 amino acids. Germline V CDR1 and CDR2: MNHNS, SASEGT. V gave up 4 bases and J gave up 4 bases; unmatched junction bases: 6. Written as DNA, the CDR3 is TGTGCCAGCAGTGCAGACAGGGTTATCTATGGCTACACCTTC. Protein: CASSADRVIYGYTF.

The chain recombines TRBV7-2 with TRBJ2-7, with 9 bases fitting TRBD2. This CDR3 spans 15 amino acids. The V segment lost 1 base and the J segment 5 bases; nucleotides outside the gene matches: 6. Germline assignment: CDR1 SGHTA and CDR2 FQGNSA. The CDR3: CASSLGPAGGNEQYF. The CDR3 region has the DNA TGTGCCAGCAGCTTAGGGCCAGCGGGGGGTAACGAGCAGTACTTC.

This clonotype was recorded a few times. This chain joins TRBV11-2 and TRBJ1-5, with D perhaps TRBD1 (6 bases). The germline V gene encodes CDR1 SGHAT and CDR2 FQNNGV. The CDR3 spans 14 residues. The V end was cut by 2 bases, the J end by 6 bases, with 11 bases between. Here the CDR3 reads CASSLFAGAQPQHF. The CDR3 DNA sequence: TGTGCCAGCAGCTTATTTGCAGGGGCTCAGCCCCAGCATTTT.

Many counts were recorded for this clonotype. The CDR3 here is CASLGTGSNYGYTF. The CDR3 DNA reads TGCGCCAGCCTCGGGACAGGGTCCAACTATGGCTACACCTTC. The genes are TRBV5-1 and TRBJ1-2, with 9 bases fitting TRBD1. The CDR3 contains 14 residues. Germline CDR1 and CDR2: SGHRS and YFSETQ. Trimming at V came to 7 bases and at J to 2 bases, leaving 6 bases not matched to a gene.

The V gene is TRBV19, the J gene TRBJ2-1; tentative D call: TRBD1 (5 bases). The CDR3 spans 13 residues. The V end lost 5 bases, the J end lost 10 bases, and 15 bases lay between the germline ends. Germline lookup yields CDR1 LNHDA and CDR2 SQIVND (reference sequence). In DNA, the CDR3 is TGTGCCAGTAGTTCCATAGGGGCGGTGGAGCAGTTCTTC. Amino acids: CASSSIGAVEQFF. Variable domain in full (rest from reference TRBV19 and TRBJ2-1): DGGITQSPKYLFRKEGQNVTLSCEQNLNHDAMYWYRQDPGQGLRLIYYSQIVNDFQKGDIAEGYSVSREKKESFPLTVTSAQKNPTAFYLCASSSIGAVEQFFGPGTRLTVL.

This clonotype appeared many times. This chain connects TRBV6-1 to TRBJ2-7, with TRBD1 identical over 12 bases. Germline-derived CDR1 and CDR2 are MNHNS and SASEGT. The CDR3 sequence is 15 residues long. V trimming: 4 bases; J trimming: 9 bases; junction bases outside the gene matches: 10. The CDR3, as DNA: TGTGCCAGCAGTGCCTCCGGGACAGGGGGCGAAGGGCAGTACTTC. This translates into CASSASGTGGEGQYF.

This clonotype appeared many times. The rearrangement uses TRBV6-1 and TRBJ1-5; D might be TRBD1 (6 bases). The V and J ends lost 0 bases and 0 bases respectively, with 12 bases between them. The CDR3 is 17 residues long. From germline, CDR1 is MNHNS and CDR2 SASEGT. The CDR3: CASSEAATGISNQPQHF. In DNA form, the CDR3 reads TGTGCCAGCAGTGAAGCGGCGACAGGAATTAGCAATCAGCCCCAGCATTTT.

This clonotype was seen ten or more times. The V call is TRBV19, the J call TRBJ2-7; 10 bases are a match to TRBD2. Germline V CDR1 and CDR2: LNHDA, SQIVND (reference sequence). The CDR3 is made up of 16 amino acids. Unmatched junction bases numbered 14, after V lost 6 bases and J lost 6 bases. The CDR3 loop reads CASSPRPLAGVSEQYF. CDR3 bases: TGTGCCAGTAGCCCCAGGCCCCTAGCGGGGGTCAGCGAGCAGTACTTC.

This clonotype was counted at least ten times. The chain recombines TRBV4-2 with TRBJ2-5; TRBD1 aligns across 12 bases. There are 16 residues in the CDR3. Germline-derived CDR1 and CDR2 are LGHNA and YNFKEQ. V lost 3 bases to trimming and J lost 4 bases; unmatched junction nucleotides: 6. The CDR3 DNA sequence: TGTGCCAGCAGCCAGGGAAGGGACAGGGGGCGAGAGACCCAGTACTTC. Its protein product is CASSQGRDRGRETQYF.

This clonotype was counted at least ten times. This chain uses TRBV6-1 with TRBJ1-2; D gene ambiguous. CDR3 length: 14 residues. Germline CDR1 reads MNHNS; CDR2 reads SASEGT. The V end lost 1 base, the J end lost 7 bases, and 13 bases lay between the germline ends. CDR3 in amino acids: CASSEEQFALGYTF. The DNA for the CDR3 is TGTGCCAGCAGTGAAGAACAGTTTGCCCTTGGCTACACCTTC.

This clonotype has a handful of counts. The chain combines TRBV12-3 or TRBV12-4 with TRBJ1-1, with D unclear. This CDR3 region has 14 residues. V was cut by 3 bases and J by 0 bases, with 8 bases left in between. This CDR3 reads CASSFSSVNTEAFF. CDR3 coding DNA: TGTGCCAGCAGTTTCTCGTCAGTGAACACTGAAGCTTTCTTT.

The table lists this clonotype with many counts. The chain recombines TRBV27 with TRBJ1-1, with D perhaps matching TRBD1 (5 bases). Trimming took 2 bases from V and 3 from J, leaving 10 bases between them. This CDR3 is 14 amino acids long. The germline CDR1 and CDR2 sequences are MNHEY and SMNVEV (reference sequence). In DNA, the CDR3 is TGTGCCAGCAGTTTACTCACGGGGGACACTGAAGCTTTCTTT. This codes for CASSLLTGDTEAFF.

This clonotype was counted many times. The genes are TRBV27 and TRBJ1-1, with no clear D. Deletions cut 5 bases from V and 5 bases from J, with 15 bases between. Germline lookup yields CDR1 MNHEY and CDR2 SMNVEV (reference sequence). This CDR3 has 14 amino acids. CDR3 amino acids: CASSTLGSGTEAFF. As DNA, the CDR3 is TGTGCCAGCAGTACCTTAGGTAGTGGAACTGAAGCTTTCTTT.

This clonotype has ten or more counts. This chain connects TRBV10-3 to TRBJ2-7, with D perhaps matching TRBD1 (5 bases). The CDR3 is made up of 14 amino acids. Trimming shortened V by 0 bases and J by 5 bases, and 11 bases separated the two germline ends. Per germline, CDR1 ENHRY and CDR2 SYGVKD. In nucleotides, the CDR3 is TGTGCCATCAGTGAGTCGGGCAGGGAAGACGAGCAGTACTTC. It encodes CAISESGREDEQYF.

A note on this clonotype: One base away lies a much larger clone, so this may be a sequencing read error. The chain couples TRBV6-1 to TRBJ1-2; TRBD1 is a possible D gene (6 bases). Germline assignment: CDR1 MNHNS and CDR2 SASEGT. The length of the CDR3 is 14 residues. CDR3 in DNA: TGTGCCTGCAGTCCTGACAGGCCAATTTATGGCTACACCTTC. Protein sequence: CACSPDRPIYGYTF.

V and J are TRBV15 and TRBJ2-5; TRBD2 might be the D (6 bases). CDR1 and CDR2 from the germline V gene are LNHNV and YYDKDF (reference sequence). This CDR3 comprises 16 residues. Trimming stripped 0 bases from V and 1 base from J, with 12 bases between. This CDR3 is CATSRDGGQGQETQYF. CDR3 nucleotide sequence: TGTGCCACCAGCAGAGATGGAGGGCAGGGCCAAGAGACCCAGTACTTC.

The genes are TRBV20-1 and TRBJ2-5; a weak D match, TRBD2 (5 bases). The length of the CDR3 is 16 residues. Trimming shortened V by 4 bases and J by 5 bases, and 23 bases separated the two germline ends. CDR1 is DFQATT, CDR2 SNEGSKA, per germline (reference sequence). The CDR3 bases are TGCAGTGCTACCTCGGAGGATGGACTCCCAACGGAGACCCAGTACTTC. Its protein product is CSATSEDGLPTETQYF.

In this sample, this clonotype turned up many times. The V and J genes are TRBV12-5 and TRBJ2-7; the match to TRBD1 covers 8 bases. CDR1 is LGHNT, CDR2 FRNRAP, per germline. The CDR3 loop spans 14 amino acids. V shed 6 bases, J shed 6 bases, and the junction held 10 bases outside the gene matches. This CDR3 reads CASGPSGTGFEQYF. The CDR3 region has the DNA TGTGCTAGTGGGCCCTCGGGGACAGGCTTCGAGCAGTACTTC.

At least ten counts were recorded for this clonotype. V and J are TRBV28 and TRBJ1-2; 7 bases map to TRBD1. V trimming: 6 bases; J trimming: 2 bases; junction bases outside the gene matches: 0. Germline V gene data show CDR1 as MDHEN and CDR2 as SYDVKM. The CDR3 has 12 amino acids. Here the CDR3 DNA reads TGTGCCAGCAGCAGGGGGAACTATGGCTACACCTTC. Translated, it gives CASSRGNYGYTF.